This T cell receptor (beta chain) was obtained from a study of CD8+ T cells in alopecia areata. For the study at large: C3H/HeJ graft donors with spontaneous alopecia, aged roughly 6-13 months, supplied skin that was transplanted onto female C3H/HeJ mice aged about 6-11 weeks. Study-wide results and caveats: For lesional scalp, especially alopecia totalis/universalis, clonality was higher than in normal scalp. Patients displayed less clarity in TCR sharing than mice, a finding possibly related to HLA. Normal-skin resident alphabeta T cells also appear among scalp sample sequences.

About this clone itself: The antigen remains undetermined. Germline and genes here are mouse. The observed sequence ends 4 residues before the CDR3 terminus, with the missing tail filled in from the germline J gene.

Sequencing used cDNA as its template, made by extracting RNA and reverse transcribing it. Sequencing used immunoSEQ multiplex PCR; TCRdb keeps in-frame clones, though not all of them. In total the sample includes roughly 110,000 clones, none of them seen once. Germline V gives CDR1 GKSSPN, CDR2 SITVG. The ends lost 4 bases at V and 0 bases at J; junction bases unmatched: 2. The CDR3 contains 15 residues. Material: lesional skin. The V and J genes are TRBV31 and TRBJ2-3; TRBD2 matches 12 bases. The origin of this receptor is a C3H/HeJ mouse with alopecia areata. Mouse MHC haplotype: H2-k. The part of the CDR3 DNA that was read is TGTGCCTGGAAGACTGGGGGGGCTAGTGCAGAA. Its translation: CAWKTGGASAE. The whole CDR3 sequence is CAWKTGGASAETLYF.